A selection of T cell receptor beta chains follows, all from one sample in a study of identifying expanded T cells in peripheral blood. Libraries were prepared by immunoSEQ multiplex PCR; TCRdb keeps only in-frame clonotypes and omits some of them. The table lists around 82,000 clones, around 84% of them singletons. Sequencing was performed on blood. Receptors originate from a person aged 18 to 75 in good health. CDR3s leave out the opening cysteine and the closing phenylalanine or tryptophan.

cdr3_length j_call v_call cdr3_aa
15 TRBJ2-5 TRBV7-3 ASSLGRLAGERETQY
11 TRBJ1-3 TRBV28 ASSLYPGNTIY
10 TRBJ1-4 TRBV11-2 ASSPGGEKLF
12 TRBJ2-7 TRBV18 ASSQLVGSGEQY
10 TRBJ2-7 TRBV28 ASSLTGSRQY
12 TRBJ2-3 TRBV7-2 ASIQGLLTDTQY
11 TRBJ1-1 TRBV18 ASSPPQGAGAF
11 TRBJ1-1 TRBV29-1 SVVGLVNTEAF
12 TRBJ2-5 TRBV5-4 ASSLAGDQETQY
15 TRBJ2-3 TRBV4-2 ASSQDLAGALTNTQY
12 TRBJ2-1 TRBV9 ASSDSQSYNEQF
12 TRBJ1-1 TRBV5-6 ASSLGRWNTEAF
10 TRBJ1-2 TRBV9 ASSGQESGYT
13 TRBJ2-5 TRBV5-6 ASSLDSLLGQTQY
15 TRBJ1-5 TRBV7-2 ASSSQGVLNSNQPQH
13 TRBJ1-1 TRBV28 ASSMPGQLNTEAF
16 TRBJ2-7 TRBV7-2 ASSLRGQGDYRSYEQY
14 TRBJ2-7 TRBV11-2 ASSHTPGQGSYEQY
11 TRBJ2-3 TRBV7-3 ASSLNPTDTQY
11 TRBJ2-7 TRBV13 ASSSRIQDEQY
12 TRBJ1-2 TRBV28 ASSDGGGRYGYT
13 TRBJ1-2 TRBV5-6 ASSLAGRGSYGYT
13 TRBJ2-7 TRBV2 ASSEAREATYEQY
11 TRBJ2-7 TRBV15 ATKRTGGYEQY
13 TRBJ2-7 TRBV7-2 ASSSGQGARGEQY
13 TRBJ2-2 TRBV10-3 ATMTSGSNTGELF
12 TRBJ1-2 TRBV5-6 ASSLARDNYGYT
16 TRBJ1-2 TRBV28 ASSPWGQGGDADDGYT
12 TRBJ1-2 TRBV27 ASSFEQGADGYT
14 TRBJ2-1 TRBV7-6 ASSPGLAGVIYEQF
12 TRBJ1-4 TRBV6-5 ASSSSATNEKLF
12 TRBJ2-1 TRBV7-9 ASSLAGHHNEQF